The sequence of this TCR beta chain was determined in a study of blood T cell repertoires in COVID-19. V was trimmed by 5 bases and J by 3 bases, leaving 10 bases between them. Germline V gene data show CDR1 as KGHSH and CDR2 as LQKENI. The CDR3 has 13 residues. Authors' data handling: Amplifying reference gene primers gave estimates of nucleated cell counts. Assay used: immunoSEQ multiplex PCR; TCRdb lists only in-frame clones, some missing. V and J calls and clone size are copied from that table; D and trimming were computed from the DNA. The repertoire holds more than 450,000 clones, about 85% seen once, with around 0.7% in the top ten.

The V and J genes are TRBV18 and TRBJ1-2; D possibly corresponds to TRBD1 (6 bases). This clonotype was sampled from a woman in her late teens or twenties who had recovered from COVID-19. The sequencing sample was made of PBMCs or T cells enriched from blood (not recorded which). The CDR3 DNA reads TGTGCCAGCTCAAGGGGGGGCGACTATGGCTACACCTTC. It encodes CASSRGGDYGYTF.